The 8 T cell receptor beta chains below all came from one sample that was sequenced in a study of beta chain features in type 1 diabetes. Broader study findings: Shortening of TCRB CDR3s, moderate but significant, appeared in all four CD4+ subsets of Type 1 diabetes patients.

The antigens of these receptors remain unknown. The sequenced template was cDNA made from the entire isolated RNA. Clones were sequenced by immunoSEQ multiplex PCR, and TCRdb holds only the in-frame ones, with some missing. Among roughly 340,000 clones listed, around an eighth were seen once. The sequenced sample consisted of naive CD4+ T cells from blood. These receptors were taken from a woman under 30 with type 1 diabetes.

This clone was counted a few times. This chain links TRBV30 with TRBJ1-2; D remains ambiguous. The CDR3 totals 14 residues. From germline, CDR1 is GTSNPN and CDR2 SVGIG (reference sequence). The germline V and J ends were trimmed by 1 base and 4 bases, with 13 bases remaining between them. The DNA for the CDR3 is TGTGCCTGGAGTGCCTTCGCGGGGAGCTATGGCTACACCTTC. Translating it yields CAWSAFAGSYGYTF.

This sequence joins TRBV7-8 and TRBJ2-7; 9 bases map to TRBD2. Germline-derived CDR1 and CDR2 are SGHVS and FQNEAQ. This CDR3 region has 17 residues. J lost 3 bases, V lost 1 base, and 10 bases had no gene match. CDR3 bases: TGTGCCAGCAGCTTAGTGGGCCCCGGAGCGGGGGGCTACGAGCAGTACTTC. Amino acids: CASSLVGPGAGGYEQYF. The variable domain in full, completed from reference TRBV7-8 and TRBJ2-7, reads GAGVSQSPRYKVAKRGQDVALRCDPISGHVSLFWYQQALGQGPEFLTYFQNEAQLDKSGLPSDRFFAERPEGSVSTLKIQRTQQEDSAVYLCASSLVGPGAGGYEQYFGPGTRLTVT.

This clone was seen a few times. The chain combines TRBV28 with TRBJ1-5; 8 nucleotides line up with TRBD1. Trimming removed 6 bases from V and 4 bases from J; junction bases left unmatched: 11. The germline V gene encodes CDR1 MDHEN and CDR2 SYDVKM. The CDR3 loop spans 16 amino acids. CDR3 sequence (DNA): TGTGCCAGCAGGACCCTTGGACAGGGAGGGAATCAGCCCCAGCATTTT. As protein: CASRTLGQGGNQPQHF.

The rearrangement links TRBV29-1 to TRBJ2-1; 12 positions match TRBD2. V shed 7 bases and J 8 bases; nucleotides not matched to a gene: 6. CDR1 and CDR2 from the germline V gene are SQVTM and ANQGSEA. The CDR3 covers 13 residues. As DNA, the CDR3 is TGCAGCGGAGGGACTAGCGGGTCCTATGAGCAGTTCTTC. This codes for CSGGTSGSYEQFF.

This clone was seen only a few times. J is TRBJ2-1 and V is TRBV18; D perhaps matches TRBD2 (7 bases). There are 15 residues in the CDR3. Germline assignment: CDR1 KGHSH and CDR2 LQKENI. V lost 2 bases, J lost 9 bases, and 17 bases lay in between. The CDR3, as DNA: TGTGCCAGCTCACCATCCGGGGGGCGAGGCCCTGAGCAGTTCTTC. This codes for CASSPSGGRGPEQFF.

The genes are TRBV30 and TRBJ2-5, with 8 nucleotides matching TRBD2. The CDR3 covers 15 residues. Per germline, CDR1 GTSNPN and CDR2 SVGIG (reference sequence). The trim removed 3 bases at V and 5 bases at J, leaving 11 bases unmatched. This CDR3 reads CAWSLLAAGPETQYF. CDR3 in DNA: TGTGCCTGGAGCCTACTAGCGGCGGGCCCCGAGACCCAGTACTTC.

This chain uses TRBV5-4 with TRBJ2-3; maybe TRBD1 (5 bases). Germline values: CDR1 SGHNT, CDR2 YYREEE (reference sequence). The CDR3 totals 16 residues. V dropped 0 bases and J dropped 0 bases, with 11 bases sitting between them. The CDR3 spells CASSLVPGSSTDTQYF. For the CDR3, the DNA is TGTGCCAGCAGCTTGGTCCCAGGGTCCAGCACAGATACGCAGTATTTT.

This chain connects TRBV18 to TRBJ2-5; D is perhaps TRBD2 (5 bases). V was cut by 6 bases and J by 4 bases, with 18 bases left in between. Per germline, CDR1 KGHSH and CDR2 LQKENI. CDR3 length: 15 amino acids. The CDR3 sequence is CASSPRMSGSETQYF. DNA for the CDR3: TGTGCCAGCTCCCCTAGAATGTCGGGGTCAGAGACCCAGTACTTC.